The T cell receptor beta chain under discussion was sequenced for a study of T cells in localized non-small cell lung cancer. The study, taken as a whole, reports: Across samples, adjacent lung featured a median 57 of the top 100 tumor clones. There was higher T cell clonality in uninvolved adjacent lung than in tumor, and it was highest there. Higher blood T cell density tracked longer overall survival.

TCRdb's copy holds only in-frame clones and misses some; the assay was immunoSEQ multiplex PCR. This table has some 130,000 clones, roughly nine tenths appearing once. This clone was counted once. What it recognizes is unknown. Germline values: CDR1 SGHVS, CDR2 FQNEAQ. Trimming shortened V by 5 bases and J by 2 bases, and 23 bases separated the two germline ends. The CDR3 has 18 amino acids. This receptor was identified in a female donor older than 55 with stage I lung adenocarcinoma. The sequences come from peripheral blood, collected before any cancer treatment. V is TRBV7-8 and J is TRBJ2-3; a weak D match, TRBD2 (5 bases). The CDR3 sequence is CASSPRANPLLNTDTQYF. The CDR3 nucleotides read TGTGCCAGCAGCCCGAGGGCTAACCCCCTTCTTAACACAGATACGCAGTATTTT.